The next 32 T cell receptor beta chains were all read from a single sample in a study of Ad26.COV2.S vaccination and SARS-CoV-2 variants. The protocol was immunoSEQ multiplex PCR, while the TCRdb copy is restricted to in-frame clones and leaves out a portion. The sample lists roughly 500,000 clones, 85% to 90% occurring once. As for treatment: roughly 20 received Ad26.COV2.S at low or high dose, single or two shots; roughly 5 received placebo; per-sample allocation not given. Specimen acquisition occurred on day 63 following the initial vaccine or placebo injection. The source was peripheral blood, collected in a trial of Ad26.COV2.S vaccine versus placebo. These receptors were obtained from a person between 18 and 60 years old who received the Ad26.COV2.S COVID-19 vaccine or a placebo.

Notes on this clone: The sample has other DNA sequences that encode this CDR3 too. The chain recombines TRBV2 with TRBJ1-5, with 9 bases aligning to TRBD1. Germline V gene sequence: CDR1 SNHLY, CDR2 FYNNEI. There are 13 residues in the CDR3. After removal of 8 bases from V and 4 bases from J, the junction contained 3 bases not matched to a gene. The CDR3 DNA follows: TGTGCCAGCCGGGGGACAGGGAATCAGCCCCAGCATTTT. Residues: CASRGTGNQPQHF.

The chain carries TRBV6-2 or TRBV6-3 and TRBJ1-1, with TRBD1 matching over 8 bases. From germline, CDR1 is MNHEY and CDR2 SVGEGT. This CDR3 has 13 amino acids. Unmatched junction bases numbered 0, after V lost 2 bases and J lost 4 bases. The CDR3 loop is CASSYGQGTEAFF. CDR3 DNA: TGTGCCAGCAGTTACGGACAGGGCACTGAAGCTTTCTTT.

The J gene is TRBJ1-1, the V gene TRBV5-5; a weak D match, TRBD1 (5 bases). This CDR3 region has 13 residues. Germline loops: CDR1 SGHKS, CDR2 YYEKEE (reference sequence). V lost 3 bases to trimming and J lost 4 bases, with 10 bases between them. The CDR3 DNA reads TGTGCCAGCAGCTCCCCCGGGGGCACTGAAGCTTTCTTT. Translated, it gives CASSSPGGTEAFF. Based on the CDR3 plus reference TRBV5-5 and TRBJ1-1, the full variable domain is DAGVTQSPTHLIKTRGQQVTLRCSPISGHKSVSWYQQVLGQGPQFIFQYYEKEERGRGNFPDRFSARQFPNYSSELNVNALLLGDSALYLCASSSPGGTEAFFGQGTRLTVV.

The chain recombines TRBV5-1 with TRBJ2-2; TRBD2 matches at 7 bases. CDR1 is SGHRS, CDR2 YFSETQ, per germline. The CDR3 has 15 amino acids. Trimming cost V 2 bases and J 5 bases; bases outside gene matches: 6. The CDR3 here is CASSFGGGWTGELFF. CDR3 in DNA: TGCGCCAGCAGCTTTGGCGGGGGATGGACCGGGGAGCTGTTTTTT.

The CDR3 sequence: CANSLTPNTEAFF. In DNA, the CDR3 is TGTGCCAACTCACTAACCCCGAACACTGAAGCTTTCTTT. The chain recombines TRBV28 with TRBJ1-1, with D uncertain. V was clipped by 10 bases and J by 1 base, with 13 bases between them. The CDR3 length is 13 residues. Germline V gene data show CDR1 as MDHEN and CDR2 as SYDVKM.

V and J are TRBV5-4 and TRBJ2-3, with TRBD1 matching over 9 bases. CDR3 size: 15 residues. V gave up 5 bases and J gave up 1 base; unmatched junction bases: 5. CDR1 and CDR2 from the germline V gene are SGHNT and YYREEE (reference sequence). In nucleotides, the CDR3 is TGTGCCAGCAGGATTAGGGACAGGGGCACAGATACGCAGTATTTT. Protein product: CASRIRDRGTDTQYF.

CDR3 residues: CASRRGGWETQYF. The DNA of the CDR3 is TGTGCCTCCAGACGTGGGGGATGGGAGACCCAGTACTTC. The chain recombines TRBV30 with TRBJ2-5, with D perhaps assigned TRBD1 or TRBD2 (5 bases each). V lost 7 bases and J 5 bases, leaving 17 bases between the germline ends. The CDR3 consists of 13 residues. CDR1 and CDR2 from the germline V gene are GTSNPN and SVGIG (reference sequence).

The gene calls are TRBV7-2 and TRBJ1-1; weak D call: TRBD1 (6 bases). Germline CDR1 reads SGHTA; CDR2 reads FQGNSA. This CDR3 is 15 amino acids long. V lost 1 base to trimming and J lost 1 base, with 10 bases between them. The DNA of the CDR3 is TGTGCCAGCAGCTTAGAGCGGGGGGCGAACACTGAAGCTTTCTTT. Residues: CASSLERGANTEAFF.

V is TRBV5-1 and J is TRBJ2-1; D tentatively fits TRBD1 or TRBD2 (6 bases each). V was pared by 4 bases and J by 4 bases, with 15 bases between. Germline V gene lookup returns CDR1 SGHRS and CDR2 YFSETQ. The CDR3 has 15 residues. The CDR3 region has the DNA TGCGCCAGCAGCCAGGGACTGGGGGCATACAATGAGCAGTTCTTC. This sequence encodes CASSQGLGAYNEQFF. Variable domain in full (rest from reference TRBV5-1 and TRBJ2-1): KAGVTQTPRYLIKTRGQQVTLSCSPISGHRSVSWYQQTPGQGLQFLFEYFSETQRNKGNFPGRFSGRQFSNSRSEMNVSTLELGDSALYLCASSQGLGAYNEQFFGPGTRLTVL.

The chain combines TRBV19 with TRBJ1-1, with D unclear. The CDR3 length is 14 residues. Germline V gene data show CDR1 as LNHDA and CDR2 as SQIVND (reference sequence). V shed 3 bases and J shed 3 bases, with 11 bases lying between them. CDR3: CASSMRSRYTEAFF. The CDR3 nucleotides are TGTGCCAGTAGTATGAGGTCCCGATACACTGAAGCTTTCTTT.

This chain joins TRBV15 and TRBJ2-3, with TRBD1 as a possible D gene (5 bases). CDR1 and CDR2 (germline): LNHNV, YYDKDF (reference sequence). V was trimmed by 0 bases and J by 0 bases, leaving 10 bases between them. The CDR3 is 16 residues long. The CDR3 protein is CATSRDIQGSTDTQYF. In DNA form, the CDR3 reads TGTGCCACCAGCAGAGATATCCAGGGTAGCACAGATACGCAGTATTTT.

V is TRBV27 and J is TRBJ2-2, with D unresolved. CDR3 size: 15 residues. Germline assignment: CDR1 MNHEY and CDR2 SMNVEV (reference sequence). V gave up 6 bases and J gave up 1 base, with 12 bases separating them. The CDR3 DNA reads as TGTGCCAGCAGCCCATTCCCTAGGAACACCGGGGAGCTGTTTTTT. Translating gives CASSPFPRNTGELFF.

The CDR3 nucleotides read TGTGCCAGCAGTGAATTGGGCCATGAAAAACTGTTTTTT. Translation: CASSELGHEKLFF. V gene TRBV2 combines with J gene TRBJ1-4; D gene uncertain. Germline values: CDR1 SNHLY, CDR2 FYNNEI. V gave up 2 bases and J gave up 6 bases, with 7 bases separating them. This CDR3 region has 13 residues.

This chain connects TRBV5-4 to TRBJ2-2; 8 bases agree with TRBD1. The CDR3 runs 16 residues. In germline, CDR1 is SGHNT, CDR2 YYREEE (reference sequence). With 4 bases clipped from V and 2 bases from J, the junction kept 7 bases outside the gene matches. The CDR3 is CASSRGQAINTGELFF. For the CDR3, the DNA is TGTGCCAGCAGCCGGGGACAGGCCATCAACACCGGGGAGCTGTTTTTT.

The chain employs TRBV12-2 and TRBJ2-7; TRBD1 is the table's D call and was not checked against the DNA. TRBV12-2 counts as a pseudogene. This CDR3 region has 18 residues. The CDR3 loop is CASRLGFTLRDRTYEQYV. CDR3 DNA: TGTGCAAGTCGCTTAGGGTTCACCCTCCGGGACAGAACCTACGAGCAGTACGTC.

The chain recombines TRBV7-9 with TRBJ2-5; D remains ambiguous. V lost 7 bases and J 4 bases, leaving 13 bases between the germline ends. The CDR3 is made up of 13 amino acids. Germline loops: CDR1 SEHNR, CDR2 FQNEAQ (reference sequence). The CDR3 region is CASTPTDGETQYF. In DNA, the CDR3 is TGTGCCAGCACCCCGACGGACGGAGAGACCCAGTACTTC.

The gene calls are TRBV7-9 and TRBJ1-5, with a possible D match to TRBD1 (5 bases). Germline V lookup: CDR1 SEHNR, CDR2 FQNEAQ (reference sequence). V lost 5 bases to trimming and J lost 0 bases, with 17 bases between them. The CDR3 covers 17 residues. CDR3 bases: TGTGCCAGCAGCCCCGGGACGGGTCGTTATAGCAATCAGCCCCAGCATTTT. Translating it yields CASSPGTGRYSNQPQHF. Combining the CDR3 with reference TRBV7-9 and TRBJ1-5 gives the whole variable domain DTGVSQNPRHKITKRGQNVTFRCDPISEHNRLYWYRQTLGQGPEFLTYFQNEAQLEKSRLLSDRFSAERPKGSFSTLEIQRTEQGDSAMYLCASSPGTGRYSNQPQHFGDGTRLSIL.

V usage is TRBV6-1 and J usage is TRBJ1-5, with no clear D. The germline V gene encodes CDR1 MNHNS and CDR2 SASEGT. Trimming cost V 3 bases and J 5 bases, with 14 bases left between them. This CDR3 is built from 15 residues. CDR3 bases: TGTGCCAGCAGTGATTCGGACGGCCGATATCAGCCCCAGCATTTT. It specifies CASSDSDGRYQPQHF.

This sequence joins TRBV2 and TRBJ2-1; unclear D gene. Trimming pared 5 bases from V and 8 bases from J, leaving 10 bases between. CDR1 is SNHLY, CDR2 FYNNEI, per germline. CDR3 length equals 12 residues. The CDR3 region is CASSLTRDEQFF. The CDR3 DNA reads TGTGCCAGCAGTCTCACACGGGATGAGCAGTTCTTC.

This clone is a singleton in its sample. This chain links TRBV7-6 with TRBJ1-1; TRBD1 is a possible D gene (5 bases). The germline CDR1 and CDR2 sequences are SGHVS and FNYEAQ. The CDR3 loop spans 14 amino acids. The V and J ends lost 5 bases and 1 base respectively, with 11 bases between them. In nucleotides, the CDR3 is TGTGCCAGCAGCCCCCGGGACGGGAACACTGAAGCTTTCTTT. It encodes CASSPRDGNTEAFF. Variable domain in full (rest from reference TRBV7-6 and TRBJ1-1): GAGVSQSPRYKVTKRGQDVALRCDPISGHVSLYWYRQALGQGPEFLTYFNYEAQQDKSGLPNDRFSAERPEGSISTLTIQRTEQRDSAMYRCASSPRDGNTEAFFGQGTRLTVV.

The chain links TRBV19 to TRBJ1-5; 7 positions match TRBD1. V shed 4 bases and J 6 bases; nucleotides not matched to a gene: 6. Looked up from germline, CDR1 is LNHDA and CDR2 is SQIVND (reference sequence). CDR3 size: 14 residues. The DNA of the CDR3 is TGTGCCAGTAGTAACAGGGGATATAGTCAGCCCCAGCATTTT. The encoded protein is CASSNRGYSQPQHF.

This chain links TRBV12-3 or TRBV12-4 with TRBJ1-1; D unclear. CDR3 length: 13 residues. The V end was cut by 2 bases, the J end by 3 bases, with 7 bases between. The CDR3 here is CASSLLADTEAFF. The CDR3 DNA reads TGTGCCAGCAGTTTATTGGCGGACACTGAAGCTTTCTTT.

This chain links TRBV4-3 with TRBJ1-4, with 9 nucleotides matching TRBD1. The V gene end was trimmed by 5 bases and the J gene end by 11 bases; junction bases not matched to a gene: 6. The CDR3 extends over 13 amino acids. From germline, CDR1 is LGHNA and CDR2 YSLEER. CDR3 sequence: CASSTQGAGKLFF. The DNA for the CDR3 is TGCGCCAGCAGCACACAGGGGGCGGGGAAACTGTTTTTT.

This clone was seen repeatedly, ten times or more. The chain is built from TRBV14 and TRBJ1-4, with TRBD1 as a possible D gene (5 bases). With 6 bases removed from V and 5 bases from J, the gap between germline ends came to 16 bases. The V gene's germline CDR1 is SGHDN and CDR2 FVKESK. The CDR3 sequence is 15 residues long. The CDR3 sequence: CASRRGYLQNEKLFF. CDR3 DNA sequence: TGTGCCAGCAGGCGGGGGTACCTTCAAAATGAAAAACTGTTTTTT. Looking up the rest from reference TRBV14 and TRBJ1-4 gives the full variable domain: EAGVTQFPSHSVIEKGQTVTLRCDPISGHDNLYWYRRVMGKEIKFLLHFVKESKQDESGMPNNRFLAERTGGTYSTLKVQPAELEDSGVYFCASRRGYLQNEKLFFGSGTQLSVL.

The chain employs TRBV4-3 and TRBJ1-5; no firm D call. The CDR3 has 14 amino acids. V was cut by 0 bases and J by 4 bases, with 7 bases left in between. Germline CDR1 and CDR2: LGHNA and YSLEER. CDR3 in DNA: TGCGCCAGCAGCCAAGATGCCAGAAATCAGCCCCAGCATTTT. Encoded protein: CASSQDARNQPQHF.

The CDR3, as DNA: TGCAGTGCTCGTGGGAGAGGGGTGGGAGAAAAACTGTTTTTT. Protein sequence: CSARGRGVGEKLFF. The J gene is TRBJ1-4, the V gene TRBV20-1; D perhaps matches TRBD1 (5 bases). This CDR3 spans 14 amino acids. V was clipped by 5 bases and J by 8 bases, with 18 bases between them. The germline gives CDR1 DFQATT, CDR2 SNEGSKA (reference sequence).

The rearrangement uses TRBV25-1 and TRBJ2-2; TRBD2 agrees at 7 bases. With V trimmed by 3 bases and J by 3 bases, 7 bases remained unmatched. Germline lookup yields CDR1 MGHDK and CDR2 SYGVNS. This CDR3 has 16 residues. This chain's CDR3 is CASSEGGRGDTGELFF. The CDR3 DNA sequence: TGTGCCAGCAGTGAGGGCGGGAGAGGGGACACCGGGGAGCTGTTTTTT.

The rearrangement uses TRBV4-3 and TRBJ2-3; D is unclear. CDR3 length equals 16 residues. V was cut by 0 bases and J by 5 bases, with 15 bases left in between. Germline CDR1 LGHNA, CDR2 YSLEER. The CDR3 protein is CASSQDEAVSGDTQYF. The CDR3 DNA reads TGCGCCAGCAGCCAAGATGAGGCAGTTAGTGGAGATACGCAGTATTTT.

This clone was seen a handful of times. The J gene is TRBJ1-2, the V gene TRBV7-2; weak D call: TRBD1 (5 bases). V lost 3 bases to trimming and J lost 7 bases, with 15 bases between them. Germline CDR1 SGHTA, CDR2 FQGNSA. This CDR3 spans 14 amino acids. The CDR3 here is CASSFGGTLRGYTF. The DNA of the CDR3 is TGTGCCAGCAGCTTTGGTGGGACCCTCCGTGGCTACACCTTC.

J is TRBJ2-7 and V is TRBV11-1; unclear D gene. Germline V gene sequence: CDR1 SGHAT, CDR2 FQDESV (reference sequence). The V end lost 5 bases, the J end lost 6 bases, and 14 bases lay between the germline ends. This CDR3 is 13 amino acids long. CDR3 loop: CASSTDGVSEQYV. The CDR3 DNA follows: TGTGCCAGCAGCACGGATGGGGTGTCCGAGCAGTACGTC.

As DNA, the CDR3 is TGTGCCAGCAGCTTAGCGCGGAACAGGGGAAGGGATGAGCAGTTCTTC. Translated, it gives CASSLARNRGRDEQFF. V and J are TRBV7-8 and TRBJ2-1, with 7 nucleotides matching TRBD1. Germline V gene sequence: CDR1 SGHVS, CDR2 FQNEAQ. The CDR3 length is 16 residues. J gave up 8 bases and V 0 bases, and 10 bases lay outside the gene matches.

This chain joins TRBV18 and TRBJ2-3; a weak D match, TRBD1 (6 bases). CDR1 and CDR2 from the germline V gene are KGHSH and LQKENI. Trimming took 4 bases from V and 2 from J, leaving 10 bases between them. The CDR3 totals 14 residues. The CDR3 region has the DNA TGTGCCAGCTCACTGCCGGGACACACAGATACGCAGTATTTT. Translating gives CASSLPGHTDTQYF.